This T cell receptor beta chain stems from a study of T cell responses to AZD1222 COVID-19 vaccine. This CDR3 region has 16 residues. V dropped 0 bases and J dropped 0 bases, with 9 bases sitting between them. From germline, CDR1 is MNHEY and CDR2 SMNVEV (reference sequence). This table comes from immunoSEQ multiplex PCR, and its TCRdb copy is limited to in-frame clones, with some not included. Here the sample spans 90,000 to 130,000 clones, roughly 87% being singletons. This chain uses TRBV27 with TRBJ1-5, with a tentative D call TRBD1 (5 bases). The receptor was derived from an adult in good health. Here the sequenced sample was peripheral blood, taken on day 0 of MenACWY control vaccination. For the CDR3, the DNA is TGTGCCAGCAGTTTATCAGGGACTCCTAGCAATCAGCCCCAGCATTTT. This codes for CASSLSGTPSNQPQHF.